This TCR beta chain was recovered during a study of T cells in Graves' hyperthyroidism and ophthalmopathy. This clonotype was seen ten or more times. The TCR beta CDR3 regions underwent amplification using RNA transcripts as the source. With the HTBI primer set, the TCR CDR3 went through a first round of RT-PCR. TCRdb independently ran MiXCR on the multiplex PCR reads; one entry per CDR3 protein. The sample comprises 400,000 to 600,000 distinct CDR3 sequences, around 16% of which are singletons, and about 31% rests with the top ten. Per the germline V gene, CDR1 is LGHDT and CDR2 is YNNKEL (reference sequence). V was cut by 4 bases and J by 5 bases, with 6 bases left in between. The CDR3 runs 12 residues.

The TCR comes from a woman aged 25 to 39 with Graves' ophthalmopathy. Source material: blood. The rearrangement links TRBV3-1 to TRBJ2-1; perhaps TRBD1 as D (6 bases). CDR3 residues: CASSRGHNEQFF. CDR3 DNA: TGTGCCAGCAGCCGGGGGCACAATGAGCAGTTCTTC.